What follows describes a single T cell receptor beta chain. It lacks a known antigen. No base quality information exists; no much larger clone differs at one position. Preparation of the library involved PCR. The run used an Illumina HiSeq 2000. Through fastp at Q25 and MiXCR, TCRdb rebuilt clones from the public reads, retaining in-frame beta chains. Every distinct CDR3 protein forms one entry, paired with its most common genes and DNA. The sample table lists 13,000 or so distinct CDR3 sequences, less than 65% of them with a count of one. The biggest ten clones account for approximately 14% of the sample. This record belongs to a study of tumor-infiltrating lymphocytes in oesophageal squamous cell carcinoma listed by TCRdb under 2016. The CDR3 contains 13 residues, cysteine and phenylalanine counted. Just the 39-base CDR3 DNA is kept, in frame starting at base 1. CDR1 is given as SGHTA and CDR2 as FQGNSA, both from the germline V gene.

The rearrangement combines TRBV7-2 with TRBJ2-5; the D gene cannot be resolved reliably. The end of the DNA aligns better with TRBJ1-1, so the J call may be wrong. Sequencing was performed on normal esophageal tissue next to the tumor. The sequence was collected from a male donor with esophageal squamous cell carcinoma. The DNA sequence is as follows: TGTGCCAGCAGGATTGGGGAGAACACTGAAGCTTTCTTT. Translated, this gives CASRIGENTEAFF.